This T cell receptor beta chain was identified during a study of beta chain features in type 1 diabetes (dated by TCRdb to the late 2010s). Background for the entire study: Mean age, gender distribution, total cell number and subset yield did not differ between patients and healthy donors. A total of some 100,000,000 sorted cells were examined across all samples, and a strong correlation was observed between cell number per subset and RNA yield. The study compared TCRB repertoires of sorted circulating CD4+ T cell subsets between recently diagnosed type 1 diabetes patients and matched healthy donors. Naive and central memory subsets were obtained from all 28 donors, but regulatory and stem cell-like memory subsets were isolated from only 8 patients and about 8 healthy donors. The paper as a whole reports these results and caveats: In all four CD4+ subsets, TCRB CDR3 length was moderately but significantly shorter in type 1 diabetes patients. Because cDNA was sequenced instead of genomic DNA, highly expressing activated cells could be over-represented, though the groups showed no difference in activation or CD3 levels. Shorter templates might be favored by PCR, yet because patient and control samples were amplified and corrected together, any such skew would affect both groups equally. Fewer insertions and more nucleotide deletions at VDJ recombination sites were observed in patients with type 1 diabetes, implying thymic rearrangement abnormalities. Naive, central memory and regulatory TCRB repertoires appeared more similar among patients than among healthy donors. Only small numbers of individuals were included in the HLA sub-analyses, which left unresolved whether HLA type had any influence on TCRB rearrangement.

Each donor gave one peripheral blood draw, about 110 mL on average, collected into heparinised tubes. A BD FACSAria II and a panel including CD45RO, CCR7, CD25, CD127, CD95 and CD27 were used to sort naive, central memory, regulatory and stem cell-like memory CD4+ T cells. Every sorted population had a purity above 98%. PBMCs were isolated right away by Lymphoprep density gradient centrifugation and were stained directly, without culture. To minimize batch effects, samples were stained and sorted in pairs, one healthy donor with one patient per experiment. A word on this clone: Its antigen is still unknown. Qualities for individual bases were not recorded, and no much larger clone is one base off.

All of the isolated RNA was reverse transcribed with the High Capacity cDNA Reverse Transcription Kit, so expressed TCRB transcripts were sequenced. Deep immunoSEQ sequencing was performed on naive, central memory and regulatory T cell samples, with an average of about 4 million total reads per sample. After sorted cells were lysed in RLT buffer, RNA was extracted with DNase-treated RNeasy Micro or Mini kits, with the choice depending on cell number. Each cell subset was processed separately to prevent cross-contamination, with patient and healthy donor samples processed together. The immunoSEQ multiplex PCR was used to amplify TCRB sequences from cDNA, generating 87-bp fragments that spanned the CDR3 region. The amplicons were sequenced using the Illumina HiSeq platform. The authors' pipeline ran thus. PCR bias was computationally corrected using synthetic template baselines, reads within Hamming distance 2 were collapsed, and singletons that could not be merged were discarded. Reads were aligned to IMGT to assign V, D and J genes, CDR3 length, and insertions or deletions at six rearrangement sites. Within each subset, clonotype counts were normalized to sorted cell number, after which true diversity and Gini coefficients were computed with the tcR R package. The overlap coefficient, calculated on TCRB nucleotide sequences, was used to measure repertoire sharing. Out-of-frame TCRB sequences from naive cells were analyzed as a proxy for the pre-selection repertoire. TCRdb retrieved this table from immuneACCESS and kept in-frame rearrangements only. Not all clones are present; in checked studies, unresolved V genes account for under half, and no reason is known for the remainder. V and J calls and clone size are those listed in that table; D and trimming were worked out from the DNA. The sample table records about 370,000 clones; around 15% of these occur just once. The ten most abundant clones make up about 0.018% of the sample.

V lost 5 bases and J lost 4 bases, and the count of bases not matched to a germline gene is 7. The germline V gene specifies SGHTA as CDR1 and FQGTGA as CDR2. CDR3 length: 15 amino acids, cysteine to phenylalanine. Of the read, only the CDR3 DNA is kept; its 45 bases are in frame from base 1. The sequence came from a young woman in good health. This receptor chain uses TRBV7-3 and TRBJ2-2; TRBD1 agrees with 7 junctional bases. Sequencing was carried out using naive CD4+ T cells from blood. The cell subset or site label of this sample denotes: true naive CD4+ T cells. CDR3 protein: CASSPTGQFTGELFF. The nucleotide sequence reads TGTGCCAGCAGCCCTACGGGACAGTTCACCGGGGAGCTGTTTTTT.